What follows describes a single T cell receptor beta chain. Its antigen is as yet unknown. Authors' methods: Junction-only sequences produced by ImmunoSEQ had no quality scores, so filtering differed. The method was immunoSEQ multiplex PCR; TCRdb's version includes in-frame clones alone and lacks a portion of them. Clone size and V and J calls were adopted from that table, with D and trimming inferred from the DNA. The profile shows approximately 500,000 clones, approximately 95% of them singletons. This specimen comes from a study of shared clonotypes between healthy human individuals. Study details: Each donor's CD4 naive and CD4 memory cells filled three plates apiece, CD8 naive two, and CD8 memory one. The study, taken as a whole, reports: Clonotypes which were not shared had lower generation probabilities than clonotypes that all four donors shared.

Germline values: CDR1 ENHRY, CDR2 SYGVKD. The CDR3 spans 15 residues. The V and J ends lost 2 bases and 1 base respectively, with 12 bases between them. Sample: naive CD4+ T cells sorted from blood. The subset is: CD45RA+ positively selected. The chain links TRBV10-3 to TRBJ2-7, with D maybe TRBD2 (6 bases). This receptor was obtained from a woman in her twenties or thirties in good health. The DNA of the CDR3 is TGTGCCATCAGTGAGGGGGGGAAGCTTTCCTACGAGCAGTACTTC. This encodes CAISEGGKLSYEQYF.